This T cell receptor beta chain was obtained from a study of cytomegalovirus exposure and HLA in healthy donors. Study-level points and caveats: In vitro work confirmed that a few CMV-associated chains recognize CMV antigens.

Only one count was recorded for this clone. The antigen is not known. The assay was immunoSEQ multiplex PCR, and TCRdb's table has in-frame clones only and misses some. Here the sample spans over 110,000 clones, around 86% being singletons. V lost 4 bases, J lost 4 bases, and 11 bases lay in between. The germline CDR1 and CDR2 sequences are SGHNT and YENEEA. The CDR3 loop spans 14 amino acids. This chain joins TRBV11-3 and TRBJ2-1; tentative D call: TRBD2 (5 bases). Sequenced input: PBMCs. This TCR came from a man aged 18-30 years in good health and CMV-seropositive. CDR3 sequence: CASSSLSGYNEQFF. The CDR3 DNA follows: TGTGCCAGCAGCTCTTTAAGCGGTTACAATGAGCAGTTCTTC.